Presented here are 15 T cell receptor beta chains from one specimen sequenced in a study of cytomegalovirus exposure and HLA in healthy donors. Assay used: immunoSEQ multiplex PCR; TCRdb lists only in-frame clones, some missing. The table has more than 300,000 clones, more than 80% seen once. Sequenced material: PBMCs. The receptors stem from a woman under 30 in good health and CMV-seronegative.

This sequence joins TRBV5-8 and TRBJ2-2; TRBD2 matches at 9 bases. The CDR3 extends over 16 amino acids. The trim removed 1 base at V and 7 bases at J, leaving 8 bases unmatched. The germline gives CDR1 SGHTS, CDR2 YDEGEE. The CDR3 protein is CASSLSLAGLGGELFF. The CDR3 nucleotides are TGTGCCAGCAGCTTGTCCCTAGCGGGGCTCGGCGGGGAGCTGTTTTTT.

CDR3 loop: CASSRNSFPYEQYF. The CDR3 DNA reads TGTGCCAGCAGCAGAAACAGCTTTCCCTACGAGCAGTACTTC. The V gene is TRBV21-1, the J gene TRBJ2-7; the D segment call TRBD1 is taken from the table without a DNA check. TRBV21-1 constitutes a pseudogene. This CDR3 has 14 amino acids.

J is TRBJ2-1 and V is TRBV28, with D hard to call. Germline loops: CDR1 MDHEN, CDR2 SYDVKM. The CDR3 sequence is 13 residues long. The V gene lost 2 bases and the J gene lost 8 bases, with 10 bases spanning the gap. CDR3 loop: CASSLIDPDEQFF. The CDR3 DNA follows: TGTGCCAGCAGTTTAATAGATCCTGATGAGCAGTTCTTC.

The chain carries TRBV2 and TRBJ2-7; 11 bases fit TRBD1. CDR1 SNHLY and CDR2 FYNNEI come from the germline V gene. J was trimmed by 0 bases and V by 6 bases; bases with no gene match: 28. This CDR3 comprises 23 residues. The CDR3 spells CASRTWTGGAGRKVGGSSYEQYF. The CDR3 region has the DNA TGTGCCAGCAGAACTTGGACAGGGGGCGCTGGTCGAAAGGTTGGGGGTAGCTCCTACGAGCAGTACTTC.

The chain couples TRBV5-1 to TRBJ1-1; 7 bases align to TRBD1. CDR1 and CDR2 from the germline V gene are SGHRS and YFSETQ. Germline trimming cut 4 bases from V and 1 base from J; bases unmatched to any gene: 16. This CDR3 region has 18 residues. CDR3 sequence: CASSRWPPLDRENTEAFF. The DNA of the CDR3 is TGCGCCAGCAGCCGTTGGCCCCCCCTAGACAGGGAGAACACTGAAGCTTTCTTT.

This clone showed up just a few times. The chain recombines TRBV4-1 with TRBJ1-4; D uncertain. In germline, CDR1 is MGHRA, CDR2 YSYEKL. There are 16 residues in the CDR3. Deletions cut 1 base from V and 7 bases from J, with 16 bases between. The CDR3 DNA reads as TGCGCCAGCAGCCAAGTTTTCGACCCGACGGGTGAAAAACTGTTTTTT. Protein product: CASSQVFDPTGEKLFF.

This chain links TRBV9 with TRBJ1-2; D possibly corresponds to TRBD1 (6 bases). The germline CDR1 and CDR2 sequences are SGDLS and YYNGEE. Trimming left V 10 bases short and J 4 bases short, with 17 bases between. This CDR3 comprises 13 residues. CDR3: CASERGRGYGYTF. CDR3 nucleotides: TGTGCCTCCGAGCGGGGGCGCGGCTATGGCTACACCTTC.

This clone was seen only once. The rearrangement joins TRBV27 to TRBJ2-1; TRBD1 aligns across 9 bases. CDR1 and CDR2 from the germline V gene are MNHEY and SMNVEV (reference sequence). The J segment lost 0 bases and the V segment lost 6 bases, leaving 12 bases of the junction unmatched. This CDR3 region has 18 residues. The CDR3, as DNA: TGTGCCAGCAGCCGGGGACAGGGTGGTTCCAGCTCCTACAATGAGCAGTTCTTC. Protein product: CASSRGQGGSSSYNEQFF.

This clone was detected only a few times. V usage is TRBV9 and J usage is TRBJ2-7; TRBD2 is a possible D gene (6 bases). Germline V gene sequence: CDR1 SGDLS, CDR2 YYNGEE. V lost 3 bases and J lost 0, with 10 bases in between. This CDR3 is built from 14 residues. CDR3 residues: CASSDGGNSYEQYF. The CDR3 DNA reads TGTGCCAGCAGCGACGGAGGGAACTCCTACGAGCAGTACTTC.

This chain uses TRBV21-1 with TRBJ2-1; TRBD2 was called by the table and not checked on the DNA. TRBV21-1 counts as a pseudogene. This CDR3 has 9 residues. Written as DNA, the CDR3 is TGTGCCAGCTTAAATGAGCAGTTCTTC. Translated, it gives CASLNEQFF.

The CDR3 DNA reads as TGTGCCAGCAGTGACGGGACAGGGGTTTTCGCCGGGGAGCTGTTTTTT. Translating it yields CASSDGTGVFAGELFF. This sequence joins TRBV6-1 and TRBJ2-2; 10 nucleotides agree with TRBD1. The CDR3 contains 16 residues. Looked up from germline, CDR1 is MNHNS and CDR2 is SASEGT. Trimming at V came to 3 bases and at J to 6 bases, leaving 7 bases not matched to a gene.

The chain couples TRBV4-3 to TRBJ1-2, with 7 bases aligning to TRBD1. The CDR3 has 16 amino acids. The V gene's germline CDR1 is LGHNA and CDR2 YSLEER. The V segment lost 0 bases and the J segment 5 bases; nucleotides outside the gene matches: 9. In DNA, the CDR3 is TGCGCCAGCAGCCAAGATACGGGGGACAGCCGATATGGCTACACCTTC. Protein sequence: CASSQDTGDSRYGYTF.

The chain uses TRBV6-5 and TRBJ1-1; 9 bases are a match to TRBD1. Trimming removed 4 bases from V and 4 bases from J; junction bases left unmatched: 7. The CDR3 spans 15 residues. Germline CDR1 MNHEY, CDR2 SVGAGI. Here the CDR3 reads CASSSTGGSVTEAFF. The CDR3 DNA reads TGTGCCAGCAGTTCTACAGGGGGCTCGGTCACTGAAGCTTTCTTT.

The chain joins TRBV4-3 to TRBJ1-4, with D perhaps TRBD1 (5 bases). This CDR3 comprises 17 residues. Per germline, CDR1 LGHNA and CDR2 YSLEER. The V end lost 1 base, the J end lost 0 bases, and 12 bases lay between the germline ends. In DNA form, the CDR3 reads TGCGCCAGCAGCCAAGCCTCGCAGGGCACAACTAATGAAAAACTGTTTTTT. This translates into CASSQASQGTTNEKLFF.

V gene TRBV7-2 combines with J gene TRBJ1-5, with 7 bases that match TRBD1. V was pared by 0 bases and J by 4 bases, with 9 bases of the junction left unmatched. From germline, CDR1 is SGHTA and CDR2 FQGNSA. The CDR3 covers 17 residues. The CDR3, as DNA: TGTGCCAGCAGCTTAGCGGCAGGGGGAAGGTGGAATCAGCCCCAGCATTTT. This gives the protein CASSLAAGGRWNQPQHF.